A single sample is the source of the 31 T cell receptor beta chains below, sequenced in a study of cytomegalovirus exposure and HLA in healthy donors (dated by TCRdb to about 2017). Library preparation used the immunoSEQ multiplex PCR assay. For the multiplex PCR, a mixture combining 60 forward primers for TCR Vbeta segments and 13 reverse primers for TCR Jbeta segments was used. Entries here come from immuneACCESS through TCRdb and include only in-frame sequences with V and J called. Some clones fail to appear in such tables; in the studies checked, an unresolved V gene covers under half of the shortfall, and the cause of the remainder is unknown. This sample has roughly 90,000 clones in its table, and more than 70% of those were observed once. Clones ranked in the top ten supply approximately 2% of the sample. Specimen: PBMCs. The receptors originated from a man between 18 and 35 years old in good health and CMV-seronegative.

The sample holds a few counts of this clone. V is TRBV28 and J is TRBJ2-5, with 8 bases identical to TRBD1. CDR1 and CDR2 from the germline V gene are MDHEN and SYDVKM. The CDR3 runs 15 residues. The junction had 11 bases not matched to a gene; V was cut back by 6 bases and J by 5 bases. The CDR3 is CASRSAGQVRETQYF. CDR3 DNA sequence: TGTGCCAGCAGATCGGCGGGACAGGTCCGCGAGACCCAGTACTTC.

The chain recombines TRBV27 with TRBJ1-5; 7 nucleotides match TRBD1. Germline V CDR1 and CDR2: MNHEY, SMNVEV (reference sequence). J gave up 6 bases and V 4 bases, and 6 bases lay outside the gene matches. CDR3 length equals 14 residues. This CDR3 is CASSSGQVGQPQHF. The CDR3 DNA reads as TGTGCCAGCAGTTCTGGACAGGTTGGTCAGCCCCAGCATTTT.

The rearrangement links TRBV5-8 to TRBJ1-4; a weak D match, TRBD1 (6 bases). V lost 1 base to trimming and J lost 6 bases, with 13 bases between them. The CDR3 loop spans 15 amino acids. CDR1 is SGHTS, CDR2 YDEGEE, per germline. DNA of the CDR3: TGTGCCAGCAGCTTGATGGGACAATTTTATGAAAAACTGTTTTTT. Residues: CASSLMGQFYEKLFF.

This clone was seen more than once but under ten times. The chain employs TRBV10-3 and TRBJ2-5; 8 bases fit TRBD1. The CDR3 sequence is 18 residues long. Germline CDR1 and CDR2: ENHRY and SYGVKD. After removal of 3 bases from V and 1 base from J, the junction contained 13 bases not matched to a gene. The chain's CDR3 is CAISDRTGTGDPQETQYF. The DNA of the CDR3 is TGTGCCATCAGTGATCGAACCGGGACAGGTGACCCCCAAGAGACCCAGTACTTC.

The chain combines TRBV30 with TRBJ2-7, with TRBD1 as a possible D gene (5 bases). This CDR3 is built from 12 residues. The germline V gene has CDR1 GTSNPN and CDR2 SVGIG (reference sequence). V was shortened by 2 bases and J by 4 bases, with 9 bases between the two germline ends. The CDR3 here is CAWSPSGYEQYF. The DNA for the CDR3 is TGTGCCTGGAGTCCCTCAGGGTACGAGCAGTACTTC.

This clone was counted only a few times. The chain has TRBV6-1 and TRBJ1-2; 8 bases are a match to TRBD1. The germline CDR1 and CDR2 sequences are MNHNS and SASEGT. The junction had 7 bases not matched to a gene; V was cut back by 8 bases and J by 5 bases. This CDR3 comprises 13 residues. CDR3 sequence (DNA): TGTGCCAGCTCCCTACGGACAGGGTATGGCTACACCTTC. The encoded protein is CASSLRTGYGYTF.

This chain's CDR3 is CARGQGSMETEAFF. The CDR3 DNA is TGTGCCAGAGGACAGGGGTCCATGGAAACTGAAGCTTTCTTT. This chain connects TRBV2 to TRBJ1-1; the match to TRBD1 covers 9 bases. Per germline, CDR1 SNHLY and CDR2 FYNNEI. The CDR3 totals 14 residues. The V segment lost 9 bases and the J segment 5 bases; nucleotides outside the gene matches: 10.

This clone was detected only a few times. CDR3 nucleotide sequence: TGTGCCAGCAGTATCAGGGTATCCACAGATACGCAGTATTTT. This encodes CASSIRVSTDTQYF. The chain combines TRBV6-5 with TRBJ2-3; the D gene is possibly TRBD1 (5 bases). There are 14 residues in the CDR3. Deletions cut 5 bases from V and 2 bases from J, with 11 bases between. Germline loops: CDR1 MNHEY, CDR2 SVGAGI.

The V and J genes are TRBV18 and TRBJ1-1; 7 bases map to TRBD1. CDR3 length: 13 amino acids. V lost 6 bases and J lost 1; bases outside the gene matches: 2. The germline gives CDR1 KGHSH, CDR2 LQKENI. The DNA for the CDR3 is TGTGCCAGCTCGGGACAGAAGAACACTGAAGCTTTCTTT. Its translation is CASSGQKNTEAFF.

The V gene is TRBV18, the J gene TRBJ1-5; perhaps TRBD1 as D (5 bases). The CDR3 consists of 15 residues. The germline V and J ends were trimmed by 2 bases and 4 bases, with 12 bases remaining between them. Germline CDR1 KGHSH, CDR2 LQKENI. CDR3 sequence reads: CASSPDSLSNQPQHF. In DNA form, the CDR3 reads TGTGCCAGCTCACCAGACAGTTTAAGTAATCAGCCCCAGCATTTT.

The chain joins TRBV18 to TRBJ2-5; D not resolved. This CDR3 region has 13 residues. CDR1 is KGHSH, CDR2 LQKENI, per germline. With 1 base removed from V and 4 bases from J, the gap between germline ends came to 7 bases. CDR3 in amino acids: CASSPRNGETQYF. In DNA form, the CDR3 reads TGTGCCAGCTCACCACGAAACGGAGAGACCCAGTACTTC.

The chain's CDR3 is CASSDGEGELFF. In DNA form, the CDR3 reads TGTGCCAGCAGCGATGGGGAGGGGGAGCTGTTTTTT. J is TRBJ2-2 and V is TRBV5-4, with a weak D call TRBD2 (5 bases). V was shortened by 4 bases and J by 8 bases, with 9 bases between the two germline ends. In germline, CDR1 is SGHNT, CDR2 YYREEE (reference sequence). This CDR3 contains 12 residues.

The chain has TRBV7-8 and TRBJ2-1; a possible D gene is TRBD2 (5 bases). The CDR3 runs 16 residues. CDR1 and CDR2 (germline): SGHVS, FQNEAQ. The V and J ends lost 5 bases and 1 base respectively, with 15 bases between them. CDR3 bases: TGTGCCAGCAGCCCTTGGGCGGGTGGGTCCTACAATGAGCAGTTCTTC. It yields the protein CASSPWAGGSYNEQFF.

This chain joins TRBV4-1 and TRBJ2-5; D is perhaps TRBD2 (5 bases). The DNA end favors TRBJ2-7, so the J call may be wrong. The CDR3 is 15 amino acids. Germline lookup yields CDR1 MGHRA and CDR2 YSYEKL. The CDR3 here is CASSNAGNVDYEQYF. CDR3 DNA sequence: TGCGCCAGCAGCAACGCCGGGAACGTCGACTACGAGCAGTACTTC.

The chain employs TRBV5-1 and TRBJ1-2, with D maybe TRBD1 (5 bases). Deletions cut 4 bases from V and 7 bases from J, with 17 bases between. There are 14 residues in the CDR3. The germline CDR1 and CDR2 sequences are SGHRS and YFSETQ. The CDR3 nucleotides read TGCGCCAGCAGCCCGGACACCGGGGGTACTGGCTACACCTTC. It translates to CASSPDTGGTGYTF.

The J gene is TRBJ1-5, the V gene TRBV9; possibly TRBD1 for D (5 bases). In germline, CDR1 is SGDLS, CDR2 YYNGEE. CDR3 length equals 19 residues. Trimming removed 0 bases from V and 1 base from J, with 20 bases in between. The CDR3 nucleotides read TGTGCCAGCAGCGTAGAGGTCTATAGGGGAAATTTAAGCAATCAGCCCCAGCATTTT. This gives the protein CASSVEVYRGNLSNQPQHF.

The chain combines TRBV4-1 with TRBJ2-3; 8 bases fit TRBD2. Germline lookup yields CDR1 MGHRA and CDR2 YSYEKL. With V trimmed by 6 bases and J by 2 bases, 13 bases remained unmatched. This CDR3 is 17 amino acids long. CDR3 sequence (DNA): TGCGCCAGCAGAGCAAAGGGTGGCGGGGGGTCCACAGATACGCAGTATTTT. The encoded protein is CASRAKGGGGSTDTQYF.

The chain has TRBV7-2 and TRBJ2-1; D perhaps matches TRBD2 (5 bases). V lost 4 bases and J lost 3, with 13 bases in between. This CDR3 is built from 15 residues. Germline V gene sequence: CDR1 SGHTA, CDR2 FQGNSA. The CDR3 here is CASSSGLQIYNEQFF. CDR3 nucleotide sequence: TGTGCCAGCAGCTCTGGACTGCAGATCTACAATGAGCAGTTCTTC.

This chain joins TRBV28 and TRBJ2-5; D possibly corresponds to TRBD2 (5 bases). Germline V lookup: CDR1 MDHEN, CDR2 SYDVKM. V lost 3 bases and J 4 bases, leaving 18 bases between the germline ends. The length of the CDR3 is 16 residues. This CDR3 is CASSFSSGTSSETQYF. The CDR3 bases are TGTGCCAGCAGTTTTTCCAGCGGAACGTCATCAGAGACCCAGTACTTC.

This chain connects TRBV30 to TRBJ2-7; 9 bases agree with TRBD1. This CDR3 region has 14 residues. Germline CDR1 GTSNPN, CDR2 SVGIG (reference sequence). The trim removed 2 bases at V and 5 bases at J, leaving 7 bases unmatched. CDR3 in amino acids: CAWSSGTGWHEQYF. DNA for the CDR3: TGTGCCTGGAGTTCCGGGACAGGGTGGCACGAGCAGTACTTC.

Of note for this clone: This sample includes further DNA sequences coding for the same CDR3. The chain carries TRBV5-1 and TRBJ1-2; D gene ambiguous. In germline, CDR1 is SGHRS, CDR2 YFSETQ. This CDR3 is built from 14 residues. Trimming cost V 4 bases and J 2 bases, with 12 bases left between them. The DNA for the CDR3 is TGCGCCAGCAGCCCAGGTCAGGCAAACTATGGCTACACCTTC. This translates into CASSPGQANYGYTF.

The J gene is TRBJ2-2, the V gene TRBV4-1; 9 bases are a match to TRBD1. With V trimmed by 4 bases and J by 5 bases, 2 bases remained unmatched. There are 14 residues in the CDR3. Germline values: CDR1 MGHRA, CDR2 YSYEKL. CDR3 protein: CASSRQGDTGELFF. The CDR3 DNA is TGCGCCAGCAGCCGACAGGGGGATACCGGGGAGCTGTTTTTT.

This clone was counted a few times. The chain carries TRBV6-5 and TRBJ1-2; D call uncertain. The germline V and J ends were trimmed by 5 bases and 4 bases, with 14 bases remaining between them. The germline V gene has CDR1 MNHEY and CDR2 SVGAGI. This CDR3 comprises 14 residues. The chain's CDR3 is CASSQTGRGYGYTF. CDR3 bases: TGTGCCAGCAGTCAGACCGGGCGGGGCTATGGCTACACCTTC.

This clone was seen just once. One end of the junction varies from germline; a read error may be responsible. Other DNA sequences within the sample encode an identical CDR3. This chain connects TRBV12-5 to TRBJ1-6, with D unclear. The length of the CDR3 is 15 residues. In germline, CDR1 is LGHNT, CDR2 FRNRAP. The CDR3 DNA is TGTGCTAGTGGTTTGTGGAGCTCCTATAATTCCCCCCTCCACTTT. Residues: CASGLWSSYNSPLHF.

The gene calls are TRBV5-8 and TRBJ1-1, with 9 bases that match TRBD1. The CDR3 extends over 15 amino acids. V gave up 0 bases and J gave up 0 bases; unmatched junction bases: 0. Germline CDR1 and CDR2: SGHTS and YDEGEE. Here the CDR3 DNA reads TGTGCCAGCAGCTTGGACAGGGGGCTGAACACTGAAGCTTTCTTT. Residues: CASSLDRGLNTEAFF.

The chain uses TRBV12-1 and TRBJ2-3; the D call of TRBD2 is as the table states it, not checked on the DNA. TRBV12-1 is marked as a pseudogene. This CDR3 contains 18 residues. CDR3 protein: CASSFQGLAGGGVDTQYF. The CDR3 coding sequence is TGTGCCAGCAGCTTTCAGGGACTAGCGGGGGGCGGGGTAGATACGCAGTATTTT.

The chain carries TRBV7-9 and TRBJ1-1, with D possibly being TRBD1 (5 bases). Trimming removed 1 base from V and 10 bases from J, with 10 bases in between. The V gene's germline CDR1 is SEHNR and CDR2 FQNEAQ (reference sequence). The CDR3 is 12 amino acids. The CDR3 sequence: CASSLGDRRAFF. The CDR3 nucleotides are TGTGCCAGCAGCTTAGGAGACAGACGAGCTTTCTTT.

V is TRBV18 and J is TRBJ2-1, with a possible D match to TRBD2 (6 bases). The CDR3 contains 14 residues. Per germline, CDR1 KGHSH and CDR2 LQKENI. Deletions cut 2 bases from V and 9 bases from J, with 14 bases between. CDR3 sequence: CASSPEGAGGEQFF. CDR3 DNA sequence: TGTGCCAGCTCACCAGAGGGAGCCGGGGGTGAGCAGTTCTTC.

This rearrangement joins TRBV30 to TRBJ2-6, with D maybe TRBD2 (7 bases). This CDR3 spans 19 amino acids. Per germline, CDR1 GTSNPN and CDR2 SVGIG (reference sequence). V was trimmed by 2 bases and J by 0 bases, leaving 20 bases between them. The CDR3 DNA is TGTGCCTGGAGTAGCCCGGGGTGGGGGGGCGACTCTGGGGCCAACGTCCTGACTTTC. It specifies CAWSSPGWGGDSGANVLTF.

This clone was observed a single time. The V and J genes are TRBV2 and TRBJ2-1, with 8 bases identical to TRBD2. V was clipped by 4 bases and J by 3 bases; unmatched bases: 5. The length of the CDR3 is 15 residues. Germline CDR1 reads SNHLY; CDR2 reads FYNNEI. The CDR3 coding sequence is TGTGCCAGCAGTGGATTAGCGGGACTCTACAATGAGCAGTTCTTC. The encoded protein is CASSGLAGLYNEQFF. The variable domain in full, with the rest retrieved from reference TRBV2 and TRBJ2-1, is EPEVTQTPSHQVTQMGQEVILRCVPISNHLYFYWYRQILGQKVEFLVSFYNNEISEKSEIFDDQFSVERPDGSNFTLKIRSTKLEDSAMYFCASSGLAGLYNEQFFGPGTRLTVL.

The chain carries TRBV25-1 and TRBJ1-2; D unclear. Germline V gene data show CDR1 as MGHDK and CDR2 as SYGVNS. The CDR3 is made up of 15 amino acids. Trimming left V 4 bases short and J 4 bases short, with 16 bases between. Here the CDR3 reads CASSAETSGLYGYTF. CDR3 bases: TGTGCCAGCAGTGCCGAGACCAGCGGCCTCTATGGCTACACCTTC.